This T cell receptor beta chain is from a study of control samples from healthy donors and cancer patients. Profiled with immunoSEQ multiplex PCR; TCRdb holds only in-frame clones, not every one. The table records some 130,000 clones, roughly nine tenths of them present only once. V lost 0 bases and J lost 5; bases outside the gene matches: 6. From germline, CDR1 is SGHRS and CDR2 YFSETQ. The CDR3 extends over 15 amino acids. The gene calls are TRBV5-1 and TRBJ1-2; 8 bases are shared with TRBD1. Sequenced: blood. This receptor was taken from a woman in her twenties or thirties in good health. CDR3 DNA: TGCGCCAGCAGCTTGGCCTCGACAGGGGAATATGGCTACACCTTC. Amino acids: CASSLASTGEYGYTF.